This TCR beta chain was observed in a study of CD8 T cells in ankylosing spondylitis. Germline assignment: CDR1 SGHDT and CDR2 YYEEEE. V was cut by 2 bases and J by 1 base, with 6 bases left in between. The length of the CDR3 is 14 residues. For TCR beta, libraries came from quantitative 5'-RACE with molecular barcodes. TCRdb re-called the 5' RACE reads with MiXCR, one entry per CDR3 protein. The repertoire includes under 250,000 distinct CDR3 sequences, under 35% of them detected once, and about 4.2% sits in the top ten. This clonotype was observed a few times. Specimen: blood, either unsorted or a sorted T cell fraction (not recorded which). The chain is built from TRBV5-6 and TRBJ2-2, with unresolved D. The sequence came from a male donor with ankylosing spondylitis or in good health (not recorded which). CDR3 nucleotide sequence: TGTGCCAGCAGCTTTGGCCGGAACACCGGGGAGCTGTTTTTT. This translates into CASSFGRNTGELFF.